Below are 32 T cell receptor beta chains sequenced from a single sample in a study of blood T cell repertoires in COVID-19. Clones were read by immunoSEQ multiplex PCR, and TCRdb kept only the in-frame ones, dropping some. Here the sample spans about 88,000 clones, about 88% being singletons. Sequencing was carried out using peripheral blood. All receptors come from a woman of 80 years or more with acute or convalescent COVID-19.

This clone was detected once. This rearrangement joins TRBV19 to TRBJ1-4, with D possibly TRBD1 on 6 matching bases. Per the germline V gene, CDR1 is LNHDA and CDR2 is SQIVND (reference sequence). The CDR3 extends over 15 amino acids. The V end was cut by 4 bases, the J end by 5 bases, with 14 bases between. The CDR3 bases are TGTGCCAGTAGTAGTACAGGGTCCCGCAATGAAAAACTGTTTTTT. This sequence encodes CASSSTGSRNEKLFF.

V usage is TRBV7-3 and J usage is TRBJ2-3; D is undetermined. V lost 2 bases and J lost 4, with 10 bases in between. Germline V CDR1 and CDR2: SGHTA, FQGTGA. The CDR3 covers 14 residues. DNA of the CDR3: TGTGCCAGCAGCTTACAGGTTAGGTCAGATACGCAGTATTTT. It codes for CASSLQVRSDTQYF.

This clone appeared a single time. The chain recombines TRBV7-9 with TRBJ1-3; 10 bases fit TRBD1. The V segment lost 2 bases and the J segment 2 bases; nucleotides outside the gene matches: 3. Germline values: CDR1 SEHNR, CDR2 FQNEAQ (reference sequence). The CDR3 sequence is 16 residues long. The CDR3 is CASSLTGTGAGNTIYF. For the CDR3, the DNA is TGTGCCAGCAGCTTAACCGGGACAGGGGCTGGAAACACCATATATTTT.

V usage is TRBV5-8 and J usage is TRBJ1-3, with 8 bases that match TRBD1. CDR3 size: 14 residues. With V trimmed by 10 bases and J by 0 bases, 6 bases remained unmatched. Germline lookup yields CDR1 SGHTS and CDR2 YDEGEE. The CDR3 coding sequence is TGTGCCGCCCGGACAGGGAGCTCTGGAAACACCATATATTTT. Its protein product is CAARTGSSGNTIYF. The whole variable domain, filled in from reference TRBV5-8 and TRBJ1-3, reads EAGVTQSPTHLIKTRGQQATLRCSPISGHTSVYWYQQALGLGLQFLLWYDEGEERNRGNFPPRFSGRQFPNYSSELNVNALELEDSALYLCAARTGSSGNTIYFGEGSWLTVV.

This sequence joins TRBV7-2 and TRBJ2-1, with 11 bases fitting TRBD2. The trim removed 3 bases at V and 0 bases at J, leaving 1 base unmatched. Germline V CDR1 and CDR2: SGHTA, FQGNSA. The length of the CDR3 is 16 residues. The chain's CDR3 is CASSFGTSGSYNEQFF. In nucleotides, the CDR3 is TGTGCCAGCAGCTTTGGGACTAGCGGCTCCTACAATGAGCAGTTCTTC.

The rearrangement joins TRBV29-1 to TRBJ2-5; 14 bases match TRBD2. Germline V gene data show CDR1 as SQVTM and CDR2 as ANQGSEA. This CDR3 has 16 residues. With V trimmed by 6 bases and J by 5 bases, 11 bases remained unmatched. For the CDR3, the DNA is TGCAGCGTGGGGACTAGCGGGAGAGCGCCAAAGGAGACCCAGTACTTC. Residues: CSVGTSGRAPKETQYF.

This clone was observed once. The CDR3 DNA is TGTGCCATCAGTGAGGGACAGGGCGGTCAGCCCCAGCATTTT. Encoded protein: CAISEGQGGQPQHF. The rearrangement links TRBV10-3 to TRBJ1-5, with TRBD1 matching over 8 bases. The CDR3 runs 14 residues. The germline gives CDR1 ENHRY, CDR2 SYGVKD. The V and J ends lost 2 bases and 6 bases, in that order; junction bases with no gene match: 3.

As regards this clone: One end of the junction varies from germline; a read error may be responsible. The chain joins TRBV23-1 to TRBJ1-4; 9 positions match TRBD1. TRBV23-1 is given ORF status, its function remaining uncertain. CDR3 length equals 20 residues. DNA of the CDR3: TGCACCAGCAGTCACCCAAAATCGGGACAGGGATTGAGAACTAATGAAAAACTGTTTTTT. This sequence encodes CTSSHPKSGQGLRTNEKLFF.

The CDR3: CASSLVASGEFTDTQYF. In DNA, the CDR3 is TGTGCCAGCAGCTTAGTGGCTAGCGGGGAGTTCACAGATACGCAGTATTTT. This chain connects TRBV7-2 to TRBJ2-3; 9 bases fit TRBD2. Germline CDR1 reads SGHTA; CDR2 reads FQGNSA. The trim removed 1 base at V and 2 bases at J, leaving 7 bases unmatched. The CDR3 runs 17 residues.

The CDR3 here is CASSYSRLLHSPLHF. The CDR3 DNA reads as TGTGCCAGCAGTTACTCGAGGTTGCTCCATTCACCCCTCCACTTT. J is TRBJ1-6 and V is TRBV6-5, with D unclear. Germline CDR1 reads MNHEY; CDR2 reads SVGAGI. The germline V and J ends were trimmed by 0 bases and 8 bases, with 11 bases remaining between them. This CDR3 is 15 amino acids long.

J is TRBJ2-7 and V is TRBV4-1; weak D call: TRBD2 (5 bases). The CDR3 is 13 amino acids. Germline assignment: CDR1 MGHRA and CDR2 YSYEKL. The V and J ends lost 4 bases and 9 bases respectively, with 16 bases between them. The CDR3 DNA is TGCGCCAGCAGCCCCGGAACTAGGGCGGTGCAGTACTTC. This translates into CASSPGTRAVQYF.

The genes are TRBV30 and TRBJ2-2; 12 positions agree with TRBD1. Trimming cost V 4 bases and J 8 bases; bases outside gene matches: 8. This CDR3 contains 15 residues. Germline values: CDR1 GTSNPN, CDR2 SVGIG (reference sequence). In nucleotides, the CDR3 is TGTGCCTGGAACCGGGACAGGGGGCTGTTGGGGGAGCTGTTTTTT. It specifies CAWNRDRGLLGELFF.

The chain uses TRBV5-5 and TRBJ1-4, with D possibly matching TRBD1 (6 bases). This CDR3 spans 14 amino acids. Per germline, CDR1 SGHKS and CDR2 YYEKEE (reference sequence). V shed 0 bases and J shed 7 bases, with 10 bases lying between them. The CDR3: CASSLAGGREKLFF. DNA for the CDR3: TGTGCCAGCAGCTTGGCGGGGGGCCGTGAAAAACTGTTTTTT.

The rearrangement links TRBV2 to TRBJ2-3, with D unresolved. Germline CDR1 and CDR2: SNHLY and FYNNEI. V was pared by 3 bases and J by 0 bases, with 4 bases between. This CDR3 has 13 amino acids. CDR3 nucleotide sequence: TGTGCCAGCAGTGATCAGAGCACAGATACGCAGTATTTT. It codes for CASSDQSTDTQYF.

V is TRBV9 and J is TRBJ1-3; D possibly corresponds to TRBD1 (5 bases). Germline V gene lookup returns CDR1 SGDLS and CDR2 YYNGEE. This CDR3 is built from 15 residues. Deletions cut 2 bases from V and 2 bases from J, with 11 bases between. The CDR3 sequence is CASSVGAGTGNTIYF. The CDR3 DNA sequence: TGTGCCAGCAGCGTTGGGGCGGGAACTGGAAACACCATATATTTT.

This chain uses TRBV18 with TRBJ1-1; unclear D gene. The CDR3 length is 15 residues. V was trimmed by 2 bases and J by 1 base, leaving 11 bases between them. Germline-derived CDR1 and CDR2 are KGHSH and LQKENI. CDR3 sequence: CASSPMEWKNTEAFF. The CDR3 DNA reads TGTGCCAGCTCACCAATGGAGTGGAAGAACACTGAAGCTTTCTTT.

This chain joins TRBV19 and TRBJ1-5; D uncertain. The CDR3 has 16 amino acids. Germline V gives CDR1 LNHDA, CDR2 SQIVND (reference sequence). V lost 1 base to trimming and J lost 0 bases, with 10 bases between them. The CDR3 coding sequence is TGTGCCAGTAGTATAGGAGGAGCCCCTAGCAATCAGCCCCAGCATTTT. As protein: CASSIGGAPSNQPQHF.

The chain is built from TRBV6-5 and TRBJ1-1; 7 nucleotides align to TRBD1. This CDR3 region has 13 residues. CDR1 MNHEY and CDR2 SVGAGI come from the germline V gene. After removal of 6 bases from V and 5 bases from J, the junction contained 6 bases not matched to a gene. The CDR3 DNA reads TGTGCCAGCAGACAGGGGTGGCAAACTGAAGCTTTCTTT. This encodes CASRQGWQTEAFF.

The V call is TRBV2, the J call TRBJ1-5; tentative D call: TRBD1 (6 bases). There are 13 residues in the CDR3. The germline V gene encodes CDR1 SNHLY and CDR2 FYNNEI. V was cut by 4 bases and J by 7 bases, with 11 bases left in between. CDR3 nucleotide sequence: TGTGCCAGCAGTGGGGGGCCCGGCCAGCCCCAGCATTTT. The encoded protein is CASSGGPGQPQHF.

The CDR3 DNA is TGTGCCTGGAGTGTAGGAGGGCCTTACAATGAGCAGTTCTTC. It yields the protein CAWSVGGPYNEQFF. The chain combines TRBV30 with TRBJ2-1, with D possibly TRBD2 on 6 matching bases. The V end was cut by 0 bases, the J end by 4 bases, with 10 bases between. The CDR3 contains 14 residues. Germline assignment: CDR1 GTSNPN and CDR2 SVGIG (reference sequence).

The chain joins TRBV7-3 to TRBJ2-5; D may be TRBD2 (5 bases). Trimming shortened V by 5 bases and J by 4 bases, and 11 bases separated the two germline ends. The CDR3 spans 13 residues. Germline loops: CDR1 SGHTA, CDR2 FQGTGA. CDR3 coding DNA: TGTGCCAGCAGCCCAACCGCGGGAGAGACCCAGTACTTC. It yields the protein CASSPTAGETQYF.

This clone showed up just once. The gene calls are TRBV7-6 and TRBJ1-1, with D maybe TRBD1 (6 bases). The CDR3 sequence is 14 residues long. CDR1 and CDR2 (germline): SGHVS, FNYEAQ. V was cut by 6 bases and J by 0 bases, with 11 bases left in between. The DNA of the CDR3 is TGTGCCAGCAGGTTGACAGGCGTGAACACTGAAGCTTTCTTT. Translating gives CASRLTGVNTEAFF.

The V gene is TRBV5-1, the J gene TRBJ1-4; D is unresolved. This CDR3 comprises 16 residues. Trimming took off 4 bases at V and 3 bases at J, with 16 bases between the two ends. Germline CDR1 and CDR2: SGHRS and YFSETQ. The CDR3 sequence is CASSPRVAAANEKLFF. In DNA form, the CDR3 reads TGCGCCAGCAGCCCCCGGGTGGCTGCAGCTAATGAAAAACTGTTTTTT.

The rearrangement links TRBV28 to TRBJ1-3; TRBD1 is a possible D gene (6 bases). V shed 6 bases and J shed 7 bases, with 10 bases lying between them. The germline V gene encodes CDR1 MDHEN and CDR2 SYDVKM. This CDR3 spans 12 amino acids. CDR3 DNA sequence: TGTGCCAGCAGAGGACAGTCGAACACCATATATTTT. It yields the protein CASRGQSNTIYF.

The chain carries TRBV5-1 and TRBJ1-1; TRBD1 agrees at 7 bases. The CDR3 covers 16 residues. V lost 0 bases, J lost 4 bases, and 9 bases stayed unmatched. Looked up from germline, CDR1 is SGHRS and CDR2 is YFSETQ. Here the CDR3 DNA reads TGCGCCAGCAGCTTGGCCGGTTCAGGGGGAGGCACTGAAGCTTTCTTT. Translated, it gives CASSLAGSGGGTEAFF. Variable domain in full (rest from reference TRBV5-1 and TRBJ1-1): KAGVTQTPRYLIKTRGQQVTLSCSPISGHRSVSWYQQTPGQGLQFLFEYFSETQRNKGNFPGRFSGRQFSNSRSEMNVSTLELGDSALYLCASSLAGSGGGTEAFFGQGTRLTVV.

The V and J genes are TRBV19 and TRBJ1-5; 8 bases fit TRBD1. Germline V gene data show CDR1 as LNHDA and CDR2 as SQIVND (reference sequence). The CDR3 loop spans 14 amino acids. Losses at the gene ends were 7 bases for V and 6 bases for J; bases not matched to a gene: 8. The CDR3: CASTSTGAGQPQHF. In DNA form, the CDR3 reads TGTGCCAGTACCTCGACAGGGGCGGGTCAGCCCCAGCATTTT.

The J gene is TRBJ1-2, the V gene TRBV7-2; 10 bases match TRBD1. V trimming: 1 base; J trimming: 4 bases; junction bases outside the gene matches: 3. The CDR3 has 15 residues. The germline V gene encodes CDR1 SGHTA and CDR2 FQGNSA. CDR3 loop: CASSLEGQGLYGYTF. The CDR3 nucleotides are TGTGCCAGCAGCTTAGAGGGACAGGGGCTCTATGGCTACACCTTC.

This clone came up once. CDR3 amino acids: CASSPIVGHGYTF. CDR3 nucleotides: TGCGCCAGCAGCCCGATAGTGGGGCATGGCTACACCTTC. The chain joins TRBV4-1 to TRBJ1-2, with TRBD1 as a possible D gene (5 bases). Germline values: CDR1 MGHRA, CDR2 YSYEKL. This CDR3 is 13 amino acids long. Trimming pared 4 bases from V and 6 bases from J, leaving 12 bases between.

This clone was counted a single time. The chain recombines TRBV6-1 with TRBJ2-7; the D gene is possibly TRBD1 (5 bases). Germline values: CDR1 MNHNS, CDR2 SASEGT. V gave up 3 bases and J gave up 4 bases, with 22 bases separating them. This CDR3 has 17 amino acids. DNA of the CDR3: TGTGCCAGCAGTGATCCTCGGGCCCGCAGGGTTGGATACGAGCAGTACTTC. It specifies CASSDPRARRVGYEQYF.

The chain combines TRBV5-1 with TRBJ2-7, with D uncertain. The CDR3 runs 14 residues. The V and J ends lost 0 bases and 7 bases respectively, with 14 bases between them. CDR1 is SGHRS, CDR2 YFSETQ, per germline. DNA for the CDR3: TGCGCCAGCAGCTTGGTTGTAGCCGCCCGTGAGCAGTACTTC. Protein: CASSLVVAAREQYF.

The chain carries TRBV12-5 and TRBJ2-5; D unclear. The CDR3 is made up of 12 amino acids. V was clipped by 2 bases and J by 5 bases, with 6 bases between them. The germline V gene has CDR1 LGHNT and CDR2 FRNRAP. CDR3 coding DNA: TGTGCTAGTGGTTTGCTTTCGGAGACCCAGTACTTC. Its translation is CASGLLSETQYF.

The rearrangement links TRBV18 to TRBJ2-1; D may be TRBD2 (5 bases). The V and J ends lost 6 bases and 3 bases respectively, with 18 bases between them. The CDR3 has 16 residues. The germline V gene has CDR1 KGHSH and CDR2 LQKENI. CDR3: CASSPIPGNHYNEQFF. DNA for the CDR3: TGTGCCAGCTCCCCGATCCCGGGGAATCACTACAATGAGCAGTTCTTC.